This T cell receptor (beta chain) was observed in a study of blood T cells in healthy people across ages. Whole-study findings and limits: Higher diversity, along with more naive CD4+ cells, distinguished long-lived donors from aged donors.

A J-beta primer mix and a sample-barcoded 5' primer were used in a second PCR of about 7 to 12 cycles. TCRdb re-derived calls from the 5' RACE reads in MiXCR, one entry per CDR3 protein. The table includes fewer than 800,000 distinct CDR3 sequences, around 21% detected once. CDR1 and CDR2 from the germline V gene are SGHRS and YFSETQ. The CDR3 runs 14 residues. This clonotype was counted a few times. Antigen: not known. The germline gene is not matched at one end of the junction; a read error may be the cause. The chain combines TRBV5-1 with TRBJ2-5; D unresolved. The sample consisted of blood. This clonotype was obtained from a man in his sixties or seventies in good health. The CDR3 here is CASSLRASQEIQYF. In nucleotides, the CDR3 is TGCGCCAGCAGCTTGAGGGCATCCCAAGAGATCCAGTACTTC.